This T cell receptor beta chain is drawn from a study of blood T cell repertoires in COVID-19. Overall study: Sites across the United States, Italy and Spain contributed samples from acute and convalescent COVID-19. In each case, the material was cDNA or gDNA derived from T cells, B-cell-depleted T cells, or PBMCs.

Germline V gene lookup returns CDR1 GTSNPN and CDR2 SVGIG (reference sequence). V was shortened by 5 bases and J by 1 base, with 21 bases between the two germline ends. The CDR3 has 16 amino acids. Original data processing: Estimates of nucleated cell counts were drawn from the amplification of reference gene primers. Profiled with immunoSEQ multiplex PCR; TCRdb holds only in-frame clones, not every one. V, J and clone size were drawn from that table, and D and trimming were deduced from the DNA. Counted here are roughly 150,000 clones, roughly 77% occurring once; the ten biggest clones make up roughly 4.2%.

The chain has TRBV30 and TRBJ2-7, with D possibly being TRBD1 (7 bases). Sequenced: peripheral blood. This receptor was taken from a man between 60 and 75 years old with acute or convalescent COVID-19. The CDR3, as DNA: TGTGCCTGGGCCCAAGGGGCAGGGGGACTGTCCTACGAGCAGTACTTC. Translating it yields CAWAQGAGGLSYEQYF.